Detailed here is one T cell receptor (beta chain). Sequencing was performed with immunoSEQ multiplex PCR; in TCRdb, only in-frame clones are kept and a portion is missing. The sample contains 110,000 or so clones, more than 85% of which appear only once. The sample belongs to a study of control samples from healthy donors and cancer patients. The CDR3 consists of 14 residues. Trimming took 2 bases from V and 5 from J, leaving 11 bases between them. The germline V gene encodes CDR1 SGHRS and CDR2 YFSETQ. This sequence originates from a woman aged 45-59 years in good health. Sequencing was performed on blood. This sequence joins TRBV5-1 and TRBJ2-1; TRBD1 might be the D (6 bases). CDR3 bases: TGCGCCAGCAGCTTCGGGACATACAACAATGAGCAGTTCTTC. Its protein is CASSFGTYNNEQFF.